The text below deals with one TCR beta chain. Its specificity is not known. This sample was taken from a study of beta chain features in type 1 diabetes. Findings and limits, study-wide: Across all four CD4+ subsets, people with type 1 diabetes showed modestly shorter TCRB CDR3s. Any PCR bias toward short templates would affect both groups alike.

Germline CDR1 reads SEHNR; CDR2 reads FQNEAQ (reference sequence). This CDR3 contains 13 residues. V gave up 6 bases and J gave up 2 bases, with 9 bases separating them. What was sequenced were expressed TCRB transcripts, since all of the isolated RNA had been reverse transcribed. Clones were sequenced by immunoSEQ multiplex PCR, and TCRdb holds only the in-frame ones, with some missing. This table has fewer than 400,000 clones, approximately 9.9% appearing once. V usage is TRBV7-9 and J usage is TRBJ2-3; D is unclear. This TCR came from a man aged 25-45 years with type 1 diabetes. Sequenced material: central memory CD4+ T cells from blood. Written as DNA, the CDR3 is TGTGCCAGCAGGGGTCCCCCCACAGATACGCAGTATTTT. It encodes CASRGPPTDTQYF. Full variable domain (missing parts from reference TRBV7-9 and TRBJ2-3): DTGVSQNPRHKITKRGQNVTFRCDPISEHNRLYWYRQTLGQGPEFLTYFQNEAQLEKSRLLSDRFSAERPKGSFSTLEIQRTEQGDSAMYLCASRGPPTDTQYFGPGTRLTVL.